The clone carrying this T cell receptor beta chain is categorized as large. The antigen remains unidentified. Other DNA variants within this sample encode the same CDR3. The CDR3 has 14 residues. The V gene lost 0 bases and the J gene lost 2 bases, with 8 bases spanning the gap. Germline V gene sequence: CDR1 LGHNA, CDR2 YNFKEQ. TCR beta library input comprised approximately 1.9 micrograms of genomic DNA from cryopreserved PBMCs. Produced via immunoSEQ multiplex PCR; TCRdb's table is partial and in-frame only. The sample holds about 130,000 clones; 70% to 80% are singletons and the top ten take roughly 12%. These data originate in a study of cytotoxic CD8 clonotypes in ibrutinib-treated CLL. Findings and limits, study-wide: Clonality rose at ibrutinib response and fell back toward baseline at progression. Baseline clonality was higher than in age-matched healthy donors and moved in step with circulating CD8+ T-cell counts.

This TCR was sampled from a human donor with chronic lymphocytic leukemia. The chain couples TRBV4-2 to TRBJ2-7; D unresolved. The material was PBMCs, obtained after 12 months of ibrutinib treatment. The CDR3 DNA follows: TGTGCCAGCAGCCAAGAGTACGGTCCCTACGAGCAGTACTTC. This encodes CASSQEYGPYEQYF.